In this sample, the clone carrying this T cell receptor beta chain turned up many times. Its target is not known. MiXCR was run by TCRdb on the 5' RACE reads, yielding one entry per CDR3 protein. The sample holds about 430,000 distinct CDR3 sequences, about 18% seen once. This record comes from a study of identical twins. General study results and limits: Diverse VJ usage suggested most zero-insertion clonotypes were not invariant T cells. Beta out-of-frame sequences showed weaker excess twin sharing. Among monozygotic twins, out-of-frame TCR alpha sharing exceeded what models predicted.

The sequenced material came from naive T cells sorted from blood. This receptor was obtained from a man aged 45-65 years in good health.

The CDR3 coding sequence is TGCGCCAGCAGCTTGAAAGCGGGGGGTTCCTACGAGCAGTACTTC. It specifies CASSLKAGGSYEQYF. The chain couples TRBV5-1 to TRBJ2-7, with 9 bases aligning to TRBD2. Germline CDR1 SGHRS, CDR2 YFSETQ. This CDR3 is 15 amino acids long. Trimming removed 1 base from V and 1 base from J; junction bases left unmatched: 3.